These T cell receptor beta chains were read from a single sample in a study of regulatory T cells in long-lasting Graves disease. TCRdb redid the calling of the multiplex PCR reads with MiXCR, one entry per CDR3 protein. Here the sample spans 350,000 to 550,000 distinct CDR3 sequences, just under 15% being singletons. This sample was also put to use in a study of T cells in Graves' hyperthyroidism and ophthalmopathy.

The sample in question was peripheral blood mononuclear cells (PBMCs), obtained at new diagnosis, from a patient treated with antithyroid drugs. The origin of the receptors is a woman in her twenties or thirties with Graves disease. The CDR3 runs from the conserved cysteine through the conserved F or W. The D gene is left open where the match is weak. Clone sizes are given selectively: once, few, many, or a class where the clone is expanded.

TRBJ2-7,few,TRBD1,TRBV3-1,TGTGCCAGCAGCCAATCAGGGGGCGAGCAGTACTTC,CASSQSGGEQYF
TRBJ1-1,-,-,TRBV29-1,TGCAGCGCTACGGACAACTATCTGAACACTGAAGCTTTCTTT,CSATDNYLNTEAFF
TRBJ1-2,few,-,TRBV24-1,TGTGCCACCAGTGATCCCGACTCGGACACGTCAAACTATGGCTACACCTTC,CATSDPDSDTSNYGYTF
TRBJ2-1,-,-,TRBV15,TGTGCCACCAGCAGAGATCGGTCCGGGAGCTCCTACAATGAGCAGTTCTTC,CATSRDRSGSSYNEQFF
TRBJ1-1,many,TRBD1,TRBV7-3,TGTGCCAGCAGCTCACAGGGGAGCACTGAAGCTTTCTTT,CASSSQGSTEAFF
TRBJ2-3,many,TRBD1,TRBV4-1,TGTGCCAGCTCGCAAAACAGGGGTGGTACAGATACGCAGTATTTT,CASSQNRGGTDTQYF
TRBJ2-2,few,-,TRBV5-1,TGCGCCAGCAGCCCCCAGCCAACAGGGTTCACCGGGGAGCTGTTTTTT,CASSPQPTGFTGELFF
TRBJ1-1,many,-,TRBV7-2,TGTGCCAGCAGCCCCCGGGGCTCTTTTAGCACTGAAGCTTTCTTT,CASSPRGSFSTEAFF
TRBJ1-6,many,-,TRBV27,TGTGCCAGCAGTCCCACAACAGGGTACTCACCCCTCCACTTT,CASSPTTGYSPLHF
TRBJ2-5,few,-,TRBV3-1,TGTGCCAGCAGCCAAGACCGGAACCAAGAGACCCAGTACTTC,CASSQDRNQETQYF
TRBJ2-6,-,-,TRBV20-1,TGCAGTGCCCCGGGGGACCCTCACTCTGGGGCCAACGTCCTGACTTTC,CSAPGDPHSGANVLTF
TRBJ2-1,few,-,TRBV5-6,TGTGCCAGCAGCCGCTCGTATGACAATGAGCAGTTCTTC,CASSRSYDNEQFF
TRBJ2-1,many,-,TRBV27,TGTGCCAGCAGTCCGCGCTACAATGAGCAGTTCTTC,CASSPRYNEQFF
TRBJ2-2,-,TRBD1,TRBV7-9,TGTGCCAGCAATCGGGACAGCCCCACCGGGGAGCTGTTTTTT,CASNRDSPTGELFF
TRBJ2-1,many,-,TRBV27,TGTGCCAGCAGTTCCCGACAGGGAGGGGCTGAGCAGTTCTTC,CASSSRQGGAEQFF
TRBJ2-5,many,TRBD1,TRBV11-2,TGTGCCAGCAGCTGGGCCGGGACAGGGGAAGAGACCCAGTACTTC,CASSWAGTGEETQYF
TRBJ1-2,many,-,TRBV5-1,TGCGCCAGCAGCCCAGGGCTCTCTGACAGCTATGGCTACACCTTC,CASSPGLSDSYGYTF
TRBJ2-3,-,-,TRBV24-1,TGTGCCACCAGTGATGTAGCGGAGAGGGGCGCAGATACGCAGTATTTT,CATSDVAERGADTQYF
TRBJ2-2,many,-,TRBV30,TGTGCCTGGAGTAGGGGGGCAGGAACCGGGGAGCTGTTTTTT,CAWSRGAGTGELFF
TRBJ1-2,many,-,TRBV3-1,TGTGCCAGCAGCCACGGGGTTGGCTACACCTTC,CASSHGVGYTF
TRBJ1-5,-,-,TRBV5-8,TGTGCCGCGGGCGAAGATGAGCTTTTCCGTGGTGGGCAGCCCCAGCATTTT,CAAGEDELFRGGQPQHF
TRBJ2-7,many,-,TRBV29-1,TGCAGCGTCGCAGGGGTCCCCTACGAGCAGTACTTC,CSVAGVPYEQYF